The 18 T cell receptor beta chains below all came from one sample that was sequenced in a study of T cell responses to AZD1222 COVID-19 vaccine. Libraries were prepared by immunoSEQ multiplex PCR; TCRdb keeps only in-frame clonotypes and omits some of them. The data show about 260,000 clones, approximately 95% seen once. Sample: peripheral blood, taken on day 0 of AZD1222 vaccination. Receptors originate from an adult in good health.

The rearrangement uses TRBV28 and TRBJ2-5, with D possibly matching TRBD2 (6 bases). The CDR3 contains 13 residues. V was shortened by 10 bases and J by 5 bases, with 17 bases between the two germline ends. Germline V lookup: CDR1 MDHEN, CDR2 SYDVKM. This CDR3 is CAITRGGRETQYF. The CDR3 region has the DNA TGTGCCATTACCCGGGGAGGCAGGGAGACCCAGTACTTC.

The chain employs TRBV1 and TRBJ2-7. TRBV1 is a listed pseudogene. The CDR3 runs to 13 residues. The CDR3 protein is CTSSQGFSCEQYF. CDR3 DNA sequence: TGCACCAGCAGCCAGGGCTTTAGCTGCGAGCAGTACTTC.

V and J are TRBV2 and TRBJ2-7; 11 bases line up with TRBD2. Germline V CDR1 and CDR2: SNHLY, FYNNEI. The CDR3 consists of 15 residues. Trimming took 6 bases from V and 2 from J; bases not matched to a gene: 6. The chain's CDR3 is CASRVLAGDTYEQYF. The CDR3 nucleotides read TGTGCCAGCAGAGTACTAGCGGGAGATACCTACGAGCAGTACTTC.

The CDR3, as DNA: TGTGCCAGCAGCACGACACCCAATCAGCCCCAGCATTTT. It encodes CASSTTPNQPQHF. The genes are TRBV5-4 and TRBJ1-5; D remains unclear. The CDR3 is 13 residues long. Germline CDR1 reads SGHNT; CDR2 reads YYREEE (reference sequence). The V end was cut by 4 bases, the J end by 3 bases, with 8 bases between. Full variable domain (outside the CDR3, taken from reference TRBV5-4 and TRBJ1-5): ETGVTQSPTHLIKTRGQQVTLRCSSQSGHNTVSWYQQALGQGPQFIFQYYREEENGRGNFPPRFSGLQFPNYSSELNVNALELDDSALYLCASSTTPNQPQHFGDGTRLSIL.

The chain has TRBV6-5 and TRBJ1-4; D unclear. Germline V CDR1 and CDR2: MNHEY, SVGAGI. Deletions cut 6 bases from V and 7 bases from J, with 18 bases between. The CDR3 has 15 amino acids. This CDR3 reads CASRDRTVLGEKLFF. Written as DNA, the CDR3 is TGTGCCAGCAGGGACCGGACGGTCCTTGGTGAAAAACTGTTTTTT.

J is TRBJ2-7 and V is TRBV7-2; D perhaps matches TRBD1 (6 bases). With 4 bases removed from V and 2 bases from J, the gap between germline ends came to 9 bases. In germline, CDR1 is SGHTA, CDR2 FQGNSA. The length of the CDR3 is 13 residues. CDR3 nucleotide sequence: TGTGCCAGCAGCTCCCGGACAGCCTACGAGCAGTACTTC. This sequence encodes CASSSRTAYEQYF.

This clone showed up just a few times. The chain carries TRBV19 and TRBJ2-5, with 8 bases matching TRBD1. CDR3 length: 15 amino acids. CDR1 is LNHDA and CDR2 is SQIVND in the germline V gene (reference sequence). Germline trimming cut 6 bases from V and 6 bases from J; bases unmatched to any gene: 12. CDR3 sequence (DNA): TGTGCCAGTAGCGATCCTTGGACAGGGAAAAAGACCCAGTACTTC. Translation: CASSDPWTGKKTQYF.

This chain links TRBV9 with TRBJ2-5; 9 bases map to TRBD2. Germline V CDR1 and CDR2: SGDLS, YYNGEE. With 0 bases clipped from V and 5 bases from J, the junction kept 8 bases outside the gene matches. This CDR3 comprises 16 residues. CDR3 sequence: CASSVGGRALWETQYF. DNA of the CDR3: TGTGCCAGCAGCGTAGGCGGGAGGGCCCTGTGGGAGACCCAGTACTTC.

As regards this clone: Other DNA variants within this sample encode the same CDR3. The chain employs TRBV3-1 (or the pseudogene TRBV3-2) and TRBJ2-7; 11 bases match TRBD2. The CDR3 length is 14 residues. The germline CDR1 and CDR2 sequences are LGHDT and YNNKEL (reference sequence). The V gene end was trimmed by 3 bases and the J gene end by 4 bases; junction bases not matched to a gene: 2. Here the CDR3 reads CASSHTSGSYEQYF. The CDR3 nucleotides read TGTGCCAGCAGCCACACTAGCGGGAGTTACGAGCAGTACTTC.

The chain is built from TRBV7-8 and TRBJ1-5, with 11 bases that match TRBD1. The germline V gene has CDR1 SGHVS and CDR2 FQNEAQ. J gave up 3 bases and V 5 bases, and 3 bases lay outside the gene matches. This CDR3 is built from 15 residues. The CDR3 DNA reads TGTGCCAGCAGCGCGGGACAGGGGGTCAATCAGCCCCAGCATTTT. It is translated as CASSAGQGVNQPQHF.

CDR3 sequence: CAWSRDQETQYF. The CDR3 nucleotides read TGTGCCTGGAGTCGTGATCAAGAGACCCAGTACTTC. The J gene is TRBJ2-5, the V gene TRBV30, with D unresolved. The germline gives CDR1 GTSNPN, CDR2 SVGIG (reference sequence). The V end was cut by 2 bases, the J end by 2 bases, with 6 bases between. The CDR3 consists of 12 residues. Together with reference TRBV30 and TRBJ2-5, the CDR3 gives the full variable domain: SQTIHQWPATLVQPVGSPLSLECTVEGTSNPNLYWYRQAAGRGLQLLFYSVGIGQISSEVPQNLSASRPQDRQFILSSKKLLLSDSGFYLCAWSRDQETQYFGPGTRLLVL.

The CDR3 DNA sequence: TGTGCCAGCAGCATGGGACTAGCGGACAATGAGCAGTTCTTC. It is translated as CASSMGLADNEQFF. The chain links TRBV7-2 to TRBJ2-1, with 11 bases matching TRBD2. CDR1 is SGHTA and CDR2 is FQGNSA in the germline V gene. CDR3 length equals 14 residues. The J segment lost 5 bases and the V segment lost 5 bases, leaving 2 bases of the junction unmatched.

The chain links TRBV4-2 to TRBJ2-2, with 8 bases matching TRBD2. Germline V gene lookup returns CDR1 LGHNA and CDR2 YNFKEQ. The J segment lost 3 bases and the V segment lost 4 bases, leaving 7 bases of the junction unmatched. This CDR3 has 16 amino acids. The CDR3 protein is CASSRRSSGYTGELFF. The CDR3 DNA follows: TGTGCCAGCAGCCGCCGTTCTAGCGGGTACACCGGGGAGCTGTTTTTT.

This chain links TRBV19 with TRBJ2-2; D is ambiguous. The CDR3 has 15 residues. Trimming left V 3 bases short and J 1 base short, with 9 bases between. The germline V gene encodes CDR1 LNHDA and CDR2 SQIVND (reference sequence). CDR3 in DNA: TGTGCCAGTAGTATTGGCAACCTGAACACCGGGGAGCTGTTTTTT. It translates to CASSIGNLNTGELFF.

This chain links TRBV9 with TRBJ1-1, with D unresolved. Trimming shortened V by 0 bases and J by 0 bases, and 6 bases separated the two germline ends. Germline V CDR1 and CDR2: SGDLS, YYNGEE. This CDR3 has 14 amino acids. The CDR3 DNA is TGTGCCAGCAGCGTAGCCGGGATGAACACTGAAGCTTTCTTT. This gives the protein CASSVAGMNTEAFF.

V and J are TRBV3-1 (or the pseudogene TRBV3-2) and TRBJ1-1, with TRBD1 as a possible D gene (5 bases). Trimming took off 1 base at V and 10 bases at J, with 13 bases between the two ends. The CDR3 covers 13 residues. Germline CDR1 LGHDT, CDR2 YNNKEL (reference sequence). The CDR3 DNA is TGTGCCAGCAGCCAAGGACAGCATCTGGGAGCTTTCTTT. Amino acid sequence: CASSQGQHLGAFF.

The V call is TRBV14, the J call TRBJ2-7; D unresolved. Trimming stripped 0 bases from V and 3 bases from J, with 9 bases between. CDR1 is SGHDN and CDR2 is FVKESK in the germline V gene. This CDR3 has 14 residues. The CDR3 loop is CASSQEGSLYEQYF. CDR3 DNA sequence: TGTGCCAGCAGCCAAGAGGGATCCCTCTACGAGCAGTACTTC.

The chain has TRBV5-6 and TRBJ2-4; D call uncertain. Germline V lookup: CDR1 SGHDT, CDR2 YYEEEE. CDR3 length: 12 amino acids. Trimming cost V 0 bases and J 5 bases, with 3 bases left between them. CDR3 DNA sequence: TGTGCCAGCAGCTTGGAAGAAAACATTCAGTACTTC. Amino acids: CASSLEENIQYF.